This TCR beta chain was captured in a study of T cells in Graves' hyperthyroidism and ophthalmopathy. Study-wide points: Most thyroid clonotypes expanded above 0.001 were also detected in blood.

Stable Graves' hyperthyroidism meant no ophthalmopathy progression within 18 months. V shed 7 bases, J shed 3 bases, and the junction held 8 bases outside the gene matches. Germline CDR1 is LNHDA and CDR2 is SQIVND (reference sequence). The CDR3 is made up of 15 amino acids. Using RNA transcripts as the source, TCR beta CDR3 regions were amplified. HTBI primers were used for first-round RT-PCR of the TCR CDR3. One entry per CDR3 protein, called by TCRdb with MiXCR from the multiplex PCR reads. Among more than 500,000 distinct CDR3 sequences listed, 11% to 15% were seen once. This clonotype came up a few times. Its antigen is still unknown.

The receptor's source is a woman in her forties with Graves' hyperthyroidism. The sample consisted of blood. The rearrangement joins TRBV19 to TRBJ2-2; 7 bases fit TRBD2. CDR3 sequence (DNA): TGTGCCAGTAAAGAGGGAGGGCTTTACACCGGGGAGCTGTTTTTT. As protein: CASKEGGLYTGELFF.